This section outlines one T cell receptor beta chain sequence together with its context. As handled by the study authors: Estimation of nucleated cell counts was performed using reference gene primer amplification. Produced via immunoSEQ multiplex PCR; TCRdb's table is partial and in-frame only. That table supplies the V and J calls and clone size; D and trimming were determined from the DNA. The sample lists around 58,000 clones, roughly 88% occurring once. With 0 bases removed from V and 6 bases from J, the gap between germline ends came to 15 bases. Germline V lookup: CDR1 MGHRA, CDR2 YSYEKL. The CDR3 has 16 residues. The data were taken from a study of blood T cell repertoires in COVID-19. Turning to the study itself: The United States, Italy and Spain were the sources of the acute and convalescent COVID-19 samples. Sources were T cells, B-cell-depleted T cells, or PBMCs; the material itself was cDNA or gDNA.

Sequenced: peripheral blood. V gene TRBV4-1 combines with J gene TRBJ2-1; tentatively, D is TRBD1 (5 bases). The receptor's source is a woman aged 60-70 years with COVID-19, enrolled during active disease. CDR3 region: CASSQDFRQGLNEQFF. The CDR3 DNA sequence: TGCGCCAGCAGCCAAGATTTTAGGCAGGGCCTCAATGAGCAGTTCTTC.